This section outlines one TCR beta chain sequence together with its context. Generated by immunoSEQ multiplex PCR, the TCRdb table keeps only in-frame clones and is missing some. The sample contains 200,000 to 300,000 clones, around nine tenths of which appear only once. Germline V gives CDR1 LNHDA, CDR2 SQIVND (reference sequence). The CDR3 runs to 16 residues. Trimming took 3 bases from V and 0 from J; bases not matched to a gene: 4. This sample was included in a study of blood T cell repertoires in COVID-19. V usage is TRBV19 and J usage is TRBJ2-2; 7 nucleotides line up with TRBD2. The source is a man aged 35 to 55 who had recovered from COVID-19. Input material: peripheral blood. This chain's CDR3 is CASSMGRGSNTGELFF. The CDR3 bases are TGTGCCAGTAGTATGGGGAGGGGTTCGAACACCGGGGAGCTGTTTTTT.